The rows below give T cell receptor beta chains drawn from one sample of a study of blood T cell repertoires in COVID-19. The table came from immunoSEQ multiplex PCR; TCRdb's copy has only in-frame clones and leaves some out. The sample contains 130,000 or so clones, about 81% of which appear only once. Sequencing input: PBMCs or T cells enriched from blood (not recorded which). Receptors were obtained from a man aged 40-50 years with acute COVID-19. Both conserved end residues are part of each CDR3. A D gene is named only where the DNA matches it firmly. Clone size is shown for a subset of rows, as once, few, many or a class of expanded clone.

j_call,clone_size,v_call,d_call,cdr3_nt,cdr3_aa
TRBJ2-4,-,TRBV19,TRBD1,TGTGCCACCGGGACAGGGGGCGATTCCGGGGTTCGCATTCAGTACTTC,CATGTGGDSGVRIQYF
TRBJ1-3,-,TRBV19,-,TGTGCCAGTAGTATATCCAGCTCTGGAAACACCATATATTTT,CASSISSSGNTIYF
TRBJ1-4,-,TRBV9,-,TGTGCCAGCAGCCCAACCGGGACTGGGGGTGAAAAACTGTTTTTT,CASSPTGTGGEKLFF
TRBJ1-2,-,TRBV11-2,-,TGTGCCAGCAGCTGGTACAGGGAGCCCGGCTACACCTTC,CASSWYREPGYTF
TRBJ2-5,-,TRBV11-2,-,TGTGCCATAGGGGTGGGGGCCCTTGGGGAGACCCAGTACTTC,CAIGVGALGETQYF
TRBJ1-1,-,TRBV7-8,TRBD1,TGTGCCAGCAGCTTAGTTGGGACAGGGGGTACTGAAGCTTTCTTT,CASSLVGTGGTEAFF
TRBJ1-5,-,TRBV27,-,TGTGCCAGCAGTTTACAGGGAAACAATCAGCCCCAGCATTTT,CASSLQGNNQPQHF
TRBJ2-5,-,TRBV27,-,TGTGCCAGCAGTTTTAGCCCCTCGGGAGAGACCCAGTACTTC,CASSFSPSGETQYF
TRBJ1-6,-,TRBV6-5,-,TGTGCCAGCAGTTGGCAGGGCTCCAATAATTCACCCCTCCACTTT,CASSWQGSNNSPLHF
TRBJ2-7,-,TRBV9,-,TGTGCCAGCAGCTCGGCCTACGAGCAGTACTTC,CASSSAYEQYF
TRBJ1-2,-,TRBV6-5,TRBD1,TGTGCCAGCACCCCGACAGGGACTAACTATGGCTACACCTTC,CASTPTGTNYGYTF
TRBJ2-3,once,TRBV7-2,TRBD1,TGTGCCAGCAGCTCACAGGGGAACACAGATACGCAGTATTTT,CASSSQGNTDTQYF
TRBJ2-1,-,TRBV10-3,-,TGTGCCATCAGTGAGTCTGAGATGAGGAGTGAGCAGTTCTTC,CAISESEMRSEQFF
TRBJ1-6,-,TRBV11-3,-,TGTGCCAGCAGCTTAGCACCGGGGTTTGATTCACCCCTCCACTTT,CASSLAPGFDSPLHF
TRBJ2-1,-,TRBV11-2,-,TGTGCCAGCACCCCGACCGGGACAAGCCTATTCTTC,CASTPTGTSLFF
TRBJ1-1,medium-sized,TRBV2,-,TGTGCCAGCAGTGAAACCGGTGAAAACACTGAAGCTTTCTTT,CASSETGENTEAFF
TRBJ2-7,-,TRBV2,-,TGTGCCAGCCAAAGCGGACTGAGCTACGAGCAGTACTTC,CASQSGLSYEQYF
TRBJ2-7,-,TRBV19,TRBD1,TGTGCCAGTAGTATAGGGGATATAGGGGGCTCAACCTACGAGCAGTACTTC,CASSIGDIGGSTYEQYF
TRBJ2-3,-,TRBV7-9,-,TGTGCCAGCAGCTACATAACAGATACGCAGTATTTT,CASSYITDTQYF
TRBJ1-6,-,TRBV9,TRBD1,TGTGCCAGCAGCCCCGGGGGGACAGGGAATTCACCCCTCCACTTT,CASSPGGTGNSPLHF
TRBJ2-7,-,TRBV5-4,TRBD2,TGTGCCAGCAGCTTCTTTACTAGCGGGGGGGCCTACGAGCAGTACTTC,CASSFFTSGGAYEQYF
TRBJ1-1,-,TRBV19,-,TGTGCCAGTAGTCCTATTGCAGGATTTGGCACTGAAGCTTTCTTT,CASSPIAGFGTEAFF
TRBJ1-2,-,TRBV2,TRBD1,TGTGCCAGCAGTGAAGAGGGGGCCGGGGGCTATGGCTACACCTTC,CASSEEGAGGYGYTF
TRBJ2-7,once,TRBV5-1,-,TGCGCCAGCAGCTTGAACTTCTACGAGCAGTACTTC,CASSLNFYEQYF
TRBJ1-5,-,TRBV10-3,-,TGTGCCATCAGTGCTCTAAGCAATCAGCCCCAGCATTTT,CAISALSNQPQHF
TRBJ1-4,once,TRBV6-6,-,TGTGCCAGCACAAGTTCCGGGGATGAAAAACTGTTTTTT,CASTSSGDEKLFF
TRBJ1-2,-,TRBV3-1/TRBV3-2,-,TGTGCCAGCAGCCCCCGAGGGAGCTATGGCTACACCTTC,CASSPRGSYGYTF
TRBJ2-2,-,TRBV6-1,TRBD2,TGTGCCAGCAGTGATCCTAGCGGGGGAGGGACCGGGGAGCTGTTTTTT,CASSDPSGGGTGELFF
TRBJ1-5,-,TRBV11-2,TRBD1,TGTGCCAGCAGCTTTGAGGGACAGGGACCCCAGCATTTT,CASSFEGQGPQHF
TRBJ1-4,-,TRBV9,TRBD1,TGTGCCAGCAGCCGGGACAGGGGAAATGAAAAACTGTTTTTT,CASSRDRGNEKLFF
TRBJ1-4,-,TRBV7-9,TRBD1,TGTGCCAGCAGCTTAGCCAGGACAGGGGCAGAAAATGAAAAACTGTTTTTT,CASSLARTGAENEKLFF
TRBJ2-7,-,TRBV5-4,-,TGTGCCAGCAGCTTGGAGGGTGGGGAGAGCTCCTACGAGCAGTACTTC,CASSLEGGESSYEQYF
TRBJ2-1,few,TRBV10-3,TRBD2,TGTGCCATCAGTGAGCAGCGGGAGGCCAATGAGCAGTTCTTC,CAISEQREANEQFF
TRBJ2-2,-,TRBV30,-,TGTGCCTGGAAACTAGGGGAGGCCGGGGAGCTGTTTTTT,CAWKLGEAGELFF
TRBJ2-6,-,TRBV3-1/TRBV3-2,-,TGTGCCAGCAGCCAAGATCTGTCCCCTCTCGGGGCCAACGTCCTGACTTTC,CASSQDLSPLGANVLTF
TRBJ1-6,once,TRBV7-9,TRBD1,TGTGCCAGCAGCTTAGGGGACAGGTTCAATTCACCCCTCCACTTT,CASSLGDRFNSPLHF
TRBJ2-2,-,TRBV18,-,TGTGCCAGCTCACCGGGAGGGAACACCGGGGAGCTGTTTTTT,CASSPGGNTGELFF
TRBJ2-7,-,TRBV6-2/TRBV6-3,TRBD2,TGTGCCAGCAGTTGGACTAGCTCCTACGAGCAGTACTTC,CASSWTSSYEQYF
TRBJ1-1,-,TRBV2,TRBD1,TGTGCCAGCAGTCCAACAGGGGCTACTGAAGCTTTCTTT,CASSPTGATEAFF
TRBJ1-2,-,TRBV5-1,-,TGCGCCAGCAGCTTGGACAGGGAGGGCTACACCTTC,CASSLDREGYTF
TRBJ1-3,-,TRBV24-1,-,TGTGCCACCAGTGGACTCCGCTCTGGAAACACCATATATTTT,CATSGLRSGNTIYF
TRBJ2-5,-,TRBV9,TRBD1,TGTGCCAGCAGCGTAGAGGGACAGGGGTGGGAGACCCAGTACTTC,CASSVEGQGWETQYF
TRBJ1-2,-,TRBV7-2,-,TGTGCCAGCAGCCCCCGGGGTTCTCATGGCTACACCTTC,CASSPRGSHGYTF
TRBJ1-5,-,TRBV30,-,TGTGCCTGGAGTGGCCCCCGGCAGCCCCAGCATTTT,CAWSGPRQPQHF
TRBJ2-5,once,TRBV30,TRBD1,TGTGCCTGGACCGATGAAAAGACAGGGGTTTTGGGGAACCAAGAGACCCAGTACTTC,CAWTDEKTGVLGNQETQYF
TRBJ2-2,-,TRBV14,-,TGTGCCAGCAGCCAAGATTTGAGGGCCGGGGAGCTGTTTTTT,CASSQDLRAGELFF
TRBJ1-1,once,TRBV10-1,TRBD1,TGCGCCAGCAGCGAACAGGGGCTTGAAGCTTTCTTT,CASSEQGLEAFF
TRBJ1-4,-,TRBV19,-,TGTGCCAGTAGTATTGGAACAGGGCGAGAAAAACTGTTTTTT,CASSIGTGREKLFF
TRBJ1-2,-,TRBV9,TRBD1,TGTGCCAGCAGGGGGACAGGGGGCGGCTACACCTTC,CASRGTGGGYTF